This is a list of T cell receptor beta chains from one sample in a study of T-cell memory formation after mild COVID-19. TCRdb passed the 5' RACE reads through MiXCR, listing each CDR3 protein once. The profile shows roughly 340,000 distinct CDR3 sequences, around 15% of them singletons. Specimen: PBMCs or a T cell subset sorted from them (not recorded which). The source is a man between 18 and 29 years old who had mild COVID-19 (a few samples of this study predate the infection). Cell type and time point are not known. The CDR3 runs from the conserved cysteine through the conserved F or W. The order of the fields is D gene, J gene, clone size, V gene, CDR3 protein, CDR3 DNA. The D gene is left open where the match is weak. The size entry is marked missing in some rows and otherwise reads once, few, many or a size class.

>.|TRBJ1-4|.|TRBV29-1
CSVELGVREKLFF
TGCAGCGTTGAACTTGGGGTGAGGGAAAAACTGTTTTTT
>TRBD1|TRBJ2-4|many|TRBV5-6
CASSLDRANIQYF
TGTGCCAGCAGCCTAGACAGGGCGAACATTCAGTACTTC
>.|TRBJ2-1|.|TRBV7-9
CASSLIYNEQFF
TGTGCCAGCAGCTTAATATACAATGAGCAGTTCTTC
>TRBD1|TRBJ1-5|.|TRBV7-2
CASSRTGPNQPQHF
TGTGCCAGCAGCCGGACAGGCCCCAATCAGCCCCAGCATTTT
>TRBD1|TRBJ2-5|few|TRBV7-2
CASSTRDRGETQYF
TGTGCCAGCAGCACCCGGGACAGGGGTGAGACCCAGTACTTC
>.|TRBJ2-3|.|TRBV24-1
CATSKHTPGTQYF
TGTGCCACCAGTAAGCACACCCCCGGTACGCAGTATTTT
>TRBD1|TRBJ2-2|.|TRBV28
CASSPAGQGSGELFF
TGTGCCAGCAGCCCTGCGGGACAGGGGTCCGGGGAGCTGTTTTTT
>.|TRBJ2-2|once|TRBV6-2/TRBV6-3
CASSYWGTGELFF
TGTGCCAGCAGTTACTGGGGTACCGGGGAGCTGTTTTTT
>TRBD1|TRBJ1-2|.|TRBV28
CASSLTGESLSTF
TGTGCCAGCAGTCTGACAGGGGAAAGCCTCTCCACCTTC
>.|TRBJ2-4|.|TRBV21-1
CASAHSQGVAKNIQYF
TGTGCCAGCGCGCATTCTCAGGGAGTAGCCAAAAACATTCAGTACTTC
>.|TRBJ2-5|.|TRBV3-1
CASSHLEQETQYF
TGTGCCAGCAGCCATTTAGAGCAAGAGACCCAGTACTTC
>.|TRBJ2-3|.|TRBV2
CASSEEFIGLRQYF
TGTGCCAGCAGTGAAGAATTCATCGGACTGAGGCAGTATTTT
>.|TRBJ2-1|few|TRBV5-1
CASSSQHNEQFF
TGCGCCAGCAGCTCACAACACAATGAGCAGTTCTTC
>.|TRBJ2-5|few|TRBV7-3
CASSLDYTETQYF
TGTGCCAGCAGCCTGGACTACACAGAGACCCAGTACTTC
>.|TRBJ1-5|few|TRBV2
CASSEVGRSNQPQHF
TGTGCCAGCAGTGAAGTGGGGCGAAGCAATCAGCCCCAGCATTTT
>.|TRBJ1-4|.|TRBV28
CASTPRGPGEKLFF
TGTGCCAGCACCCCTCGGGGGCCTGGTGAAAAACTGTTTTTT
>.|TRBJ2-7|.|TRBV9
CASSVGGLDEQYF
TGTGCCAGCAGCGTAGGGGGCTTGGACGAGCAGTACTTC
>.|TRBJ2-3|few|TRBV7-3
CASSFSRADTQYF
TGTGCCAGCAGCTTCAGCCGGGCAGATACGCAGTATTTT
>.|TRBJ1-2|.|TRBV4-3
CASSQAEGGANYGYTF
TGCGCCAGCAGCCAAGCGGAGGGCGGAGCTAACTATGGCTACACCTTC
>.|TRBJ1-5|once|TRBV9
CASNWQGNNQPQHF
TGTGCCAGCAATTGGCAGGGAAACAATCAGCCCCAGCATTTT
>.|TRBJ2-1|.|TRBV5-6
CASSPLNLRAGNEQFF
TGTGCCAGCAGCCCCCTTAACCTGAGGGCAGGGAATGAGCAGTTCTTC
>TRBD1|TRBJ1-1|few|TRBV12-3/TRBV12-4
CASSLATGGPNEAFF
TGTGCCAGCAGTTTAGCTACAGGGGGCCCTAATGAAGCTTTCTTT
>TRBD2|TRBJ2-4|.|TRBV10-2
CASRLGPAGGAKNIQYF
TGCGCCAGCAGACTCGGACCGGCGGGGGGTGCCAAAAACATTCAGTACTTC
>TRBD1|TRBJ1-2|few|TRBV15
CATSWTGESGYGYTF
TGTGCCACCAGCTGGACAGGGGAATCCGGCTATGGCTACACCTTC
>TRBD2|TRBJ2-4|.|TRBV5-6
CASSLYLAGGQNIQYF
TGTGCCAGCAGCTTGTATCTAGCGGGGGGTCAAAACATTCAGTACTTC
>TRBD2|TRBJ2-1|few|TRBV11-3
CASSLTVRAGGEQFF
TGTGCCAGCAGCTTAACGGTGAGGGCGGGGGGCGAGCAGTTCTTC
>.|TRBJ2-7|few|TRBV20-1
CSARDLGSTRQGSYEQYF
TGCAGTGCTAGAGATCTGGGGAGTACACGGCAGGGGTCCTACGAGCAGTACTTC